Listed here is a single TCR beta chain. Its antigen specificity is not known. No qualities accompany the bases; no much larger clone lies one base away. The sample comes from a study of cytomegalovirus exposure and HLA in healthy donors (dated by TCRdb to about 2017). For the study in its entirety: An earlier analysis of approximately 640 of the donors reported more than 250 Gb of sequence data and about 100 million unique TCR beta sequences from 150 million to 200 million T cells. To study patterns of TCR occurrence, a later analysis re-analyzed previously published TCR beta repertoires from 666 donors and added high-resolution HLA genotyping. Donor age, sex, ethnicity and CMV serostatus were compiled alongside the repertoire data. In the later analysis, no new phenotypic data were used to find candidate immune exposures; instead, reliance was placed on TCR beta sequences and their occurrence across donors. The aim of the study was to test whether cataloging public T cell receptors could identify signatures of past pathogen exposure. Typing coverage varied by locus: roughly 620-640 donors for A, B, C, DRB1 and DQB1; roughly 560 for DQA1; more than 600 for DPA1; under 490 for DPB1. Across approximately 420 genotyped donors of the cohort, an average of about 240,000 unique TCR beta nucleotide sequences per donor were sequenced, and approximately 17% of those sequences were non-productive. High-throughput TCR immunosequencing, statistical association of individual TCRs with disease status, and machine learning were combined to predict cytomegalovirus infection status. An early release that covered about 600 HLA-typed donors contained approximately 300 gigabases of sequencing data and tens of millions of unique TCR sequences. A later genetic analysis used genome-wide SNP genotypes for about 60% of the roughly 670 donors, treating that subset as a discovery cohort. All discovery cohort repertoires had been generated on a single sequencing platform. Four to six DR-DQ haplotypes were handled as single units for association and clustering, since linkage in the cohort was strong. Besides the first cohort of more than 650 subjects, a separate validation cohort made up of roughly 130 different subjects was used. Of the 350 to 400 genotyped donors, 65% to 90% fell in the genetic ancestry cluster associated with self-reported Caucasian donors. The study profiled the T cell repertoires of some 610 subjects by immunosequencing and related them to cytomegalovirus serostatus. Class I and class II HLA loci were covered by the typing at four-digit resolution. An earlier analysis of about 620 of the donors applied high-throughput TCR beta sequencing to assess whether each TCR beta V gene segment acted as functional or pseudogenic. Paper-wide results and their limitations: Because some donors lacked HLA typing at each locus, the association tests relied only on the typed subset. A later analysis found that HLA-associated TCR beta chains were more clonally expanded and had lower generation probabilities than equally common non-associated chains. A group of highly shared sequence variants was considered likely to be a technical artifact of the sequencing pipeline. For the cohort, immune exposure information was limited to CMV serostatus. According to a later analysis, parvovirus B19, influenza, CMV and Epstein-Barr virus appeared linked to several top co-occurrence clusters. A later analysis found that TCR association rates varied across HLA loci, with DRB1 alleles showing the most associated TCRs and HLA-C alleles the fewest. Roughly uniform sequencing depth across donors was assumed in presence/absence analyses, although this assumption may not hold. The authors suggested that the approach could potentially be extended to other disease states and immunological phenotypes. An association between a missense DCLRE1C variant and V-gene and J-gene trimming of TCR beta chains was found in a later genetic analysis and replicated in an independent cohort. Most TCR sequences were seen in very few donors, while some public TCRs were found in many individuals. Correlated functional status among segregating V segments might be attributable to linkage disequilibrium, but an unknown experimental factor could not be ruled out. A further reported finding was that TCR beta sequences accurately predicted the HLA-A and HLA-B alleles for most subjects in the first cohort. Some IMGT-functional V segments, including TRBV6-2 and TRBV6-3, could not be distinguished by the 87-base-pair reads and were therefore excluded. Three of the identified cytomegalovirus-associated TCR beta chains were confirmed in vitro to be specific for cytomegalovirus antigens. In a later analysis, most CMV-associated TCR beta chains were found to appear HLA-restricted, with HLA associations seemingly driven largely by CMV exposure. In an earlier analysis of about 600 of the donors, most TCR beta V segments appeared in productive rearrangements about 87% or about 30% of the time, broadly matching IMGT annotations. Compared with the roughly 720-donor mean, donors in an Asian-associated ancestry cluster had fewer N-insertions in productive TCRs, according to a later genetic analysis. This cohort had only TCR beta chains sequenced, and the lack of alpha or paired-chain data limited which features could be detected. Because counts were too low, 15 to 20 rarely observed V segments, including chromosome 9 orphons, were excluded from the earlier analysis of roughly 580 of the donors. When HLA alleles, especially DR and DQ, strongly co-occurred, attributing TCR associations to individual alleles was difficult. At a false discovery rate of 0.05, a later analysis linked under 20,000 TCR beta sequences to specific HLA alleles. The classifier was reported to diagnose cytomegalovirus status with high specificity and sensitivity in both the original and validation cohorts. A total of fewer than 200 TCR beta chains were listed by the study as associated with cytomegalovirus.

V was cut back by 4 bases and J by 2 bases, leaving a gap of 12 bases between them. The CDR3 runs 15 residues from the cysteine to the phenylalanine. The kept DNA is CDR3 alone, 45 bases in frame from the first base. The germline V gene supplies CDR1 ENHRY and CDR2 SYGVKD. Libraries were made using the immunoSEQ multiplex PCR assay. The multiplex PCR relied on a mix of 60 forward primers for TCR Vbeta segments and 13 reverse primers for TCR Jbeta segments. Amplification of the CDR3 region of rearranged TCR beta genes was performed with a multiplex PCR assay on genomic DNA. Amplified TCR beta libraries were sequenced as 87-base-pair reads on the Illumina HiSeq System. Turning to the authors' computational methods: A later analysis tallied 80 million to 95 million unique TCR beta chains across the 600 to 700 repertoires, and approximately 12 million of those chains were shared by two or more donors. Raw reads were error-corrected and collapsed into unique sequences with a nearest-neighbor algorithm that merged closely related sequences to remove PCR and sequencing errors. To assign V, D and J gene segments, CDR3 sequences were aligned to IMGT reference sequences. For a sequence to be retained, a match of at least six nucleotides to both a V gene segment and a J gene segment was required. A rearrangement counted as productive if the CDR3 had no stop codons and remained in frame with V and J, and every other rearrangement counted as non-productive. CDR3 was defined by IMGT convention, running from the second conserved V-encoded cysteine to the conserved J-encoded phenylalanine. Sequences without an unambiguous match to a single V gene segment were excluded from the earlier analysis of almost 600 of the donors. An earlier analysis of several hundred of the donors called V segments functional above 56.7% productive rearrangements and segregating when the between-donor standard deviation exceeded 5%. To diagnose cytomegalovirus status from the catalog of TCR beta chain sequences, a statistical classification framework was built. V and J gene assignment, in a later analysis, came from comparing TCR nucleotide sequences with IMGT/GENE-DB human TR gene sequences. A later analysis assigned CDR3 sequences and most-parsimonious VDJ recombination scenarios with the TCRdist pipeline. A later analysis defined each TCR beta chain by its CDR3 amino acid sequence plus V-gene family, and excluded reads lacking a unique V-gene family. To address suspected cross-contamination and a sequencing artifact, a later analysis removed 450 to 700 highly shared, low-generation-probability nucleotide sequences. A later analysis calculated a clonal expansion index for each public chain from normalized within-repertoire ranks of inferred template counts. A later analysis computed generation probabilities with a VDJ recombination model fitted to out-of-frame rearrangements, and checked the results against IGoR. In a later analysis, hypergeometric tests were used to score TCR-TCR, TCR-HLA and TCR-CMV co-occurrence, with a repertoire-size bias correction applied to TCR pairs. A later analysis estimated false discovery rates by permuting HLA or CMV assignments 20 times. In a later analysis, co-occurring TCRs were grouped using DBSCAN, and TCRdist sequence similarity was added for clustering within HLA-allele-positive subsets. Repertoires with fewer than 30,000 or more than 120,000 public chains, plus five repertoires with anomalous nucleotide sharing, were excluded from co-occurrence clustering. TCRdb's version of the immuneACCESS table is confined to in-frame rearrangements and falls short of the full clone set. An unresolved V gene accounts for under half of the shortfall where checked; the remainder is of unknown origin. V, J and clone size are those of that table, while D and trimming were read from the DNA. Present in this sample are about 160,000 clones, 65% to 80% of which were seen just once. The ten largest clones capture around 7% of the sample.

In total, approximately 690 healthy bone marrow donors made up the cohort. At the time of sampling, every cohort member was nominally healthy, though immune exposures that went unrecorded were likely present. The donor tested CMV seropositive and was one of the 289 seropositive cohort members. A peripheral blood sample was collected from each donor, and TCR beta sequencing was performed on peripheral blood mononuclear cells. Genomic DNA extraction from the blood cell samples was performed with the Qiagen DNeasy Blood Extraction Kit. Sequenced input: PBMCs. The receptor's source is a woman aged 40-49 years in good health and CMV-seropositive. The chain joins TRBV10-3 to TRBJ2-1; TRBD2 is possibly the D segment (6 matching bases). The CDR3: CAISGASETYNEQFF. The sequence in DNA is TGTGCCATCAGTGGGGCTAGCGAAACCTACAATGAGCAGTTCTTC.